These 16 T cell receptor beta chains came from one sample sequenced in a study of blood T cells in healthy people across ages. Next came a second PCR, run for about 6 to 12 cycles, which used a sample-barcoded 5' primer along with a J-beta primer mix. From the 5' RACE reads, TCRdb called clonotypes with MiXCR, one entry per CDR3 protein. The table lists fewer than 1,000,000 distinct CDR3 sequences, around 43% of them singletons, with 15% to 25% in the top ten. Material: blood. These receptors were obtained from a man in his 60s in good health.

This clonotype was recorded a few times. The gene calls are TRBV27 and TRBJ1-6; 7 nucleotides agree with TRBD1. Germline lookup yields CDR1 MNHEY and CDR2 SMNVEV (reference sequence). CDR3 length: 16 residues. With V trimmed by 3 bases and J by 7 bases, 9 bases remained unmatched. Here the CDR3 DNA reads TGTGCCAGCAGTTTTACTAGGGACAGAACAAATTCACCCCTCCACTTT. The encoded protein is CASSFTRDRTNSPLHF.

The chain combines TRBV6-5 with TRBJ2-7; maybe TRBD1 (6 bases). CDR3 length: 16 amino acids. Looked up from germline, CDR1 is MNHEY and CDR2 is SVGAGI. V shed 6 bases and J shed 1 base, with 19 bases lying between them. The CDR3 coding sequence is TGTGCCAGCAGCCCTTCGGGACAATATGCATCCTACGAGCAGTACTTC. It translates to CASSPSGQYASYEQYF.

This clonotype was found once. CDR3 bases: TGTGCCAGCAAGGAGGACAGGGGGTTCAATGAGCAGTTCTTC. Translated, it gives CASKEDRGFNEQFF. J is TRBJ2-1 and V is TRBV21-1; TRBD1 is the table's D call, not checked against the DNA. TRBV21-1 is flagged as a pseudogene. CDR3 length: 14 amino acids.

Comments on this clonotype: A read error may produce the germline difference seen at one junction end. V usage is TRBV20-1 and J usage is TRBJ2-3; no firm D call. The CDR3 is made up of 11 amino acids. CDR1 and CDR2 (germline): DFQATT, SNEGSKA (reference sequence). In DNA, the CDR3 is TGCAGTGCCCCATTGGGCGATACGCGGTATTTT. Translated, it gives CSAPLGDTRYF.

V and J are TRBV20-1 and TRBJ1-6, with 11 bases matching TRBD1. Trimming cost V 3 bases and J 9 bases; bases outside gene matches: 7. The CDR3 is 15 residues long. CDR1 is DFQATT, CDR2 SNEGSKA, per germline (reference sequence). The CDR3 region is CSASRTGGVSSPLHF. CDR3 nucleotide sequence: TGCAGTGCTAGCCGGACAGGGGGCGTCAGTTCACCCCTCCACTTT.

The V and J genes are TRBV11-1 and TRBJ2-3, with D tentatively TRBD2 (5 bases). V lost 5 bases to trimming and J lost 1 base, with 10 bases between them. CDR3 length: 14 amino acids. Germline V CDR1 and CDR2: SGHAT, FQDESV (reference sequence). CDR3 sequence: CASSPEAGTDTQYF. As DNA, the CDR3 is TGTGCCAGCAGCCCGGAGGCGGGCACAGATACGCAGTATTTT.

J is TRBJ1-4 and V is TRBV6-1; D is ambiguous. The CDR3 contains 14 residues. V was pared by 2 bases and J by 6 bases, with 10 bases between. CDR1 is MNHNS and CDR2 is SASEGT in the germline V gene. CDR3 sequence: CASSESVGYEKLFF. The CDR3 DNA reads as TGTGCCAGCAGTGAATCGGTGGGATATGAAAAACTGTTTTTT.

The chain employs TRBV12-3 or TRBV12-4 and TRBJ2-7; TRBD2 might be the D (7 bases). CDR3 length equals 15 residues. V shed 6 bases and J shed 5 bases, with 20 bases lying between them. Written as DNA, the CDR3 is TGTGCCAGCAGACAGAGGGGGGGGGGCGCCCACGAGCAGTACTTC. This codes for CASRQRGGGAHEQYF.

The genes are TRBV6-5 and TRBJ2-3, with 8 bases matching TRBD2. The CDR3 covers 15 residues. Germline V lookup: CDR1 MNHEY, CDR2 SVGAGI. Trimming cost V 4 bases and J 5 bases; bases outside gene matches: 8. The CDR3 reads CASSSVGGAIDTQYF. CDR3 DNA: TGTGCCAGCAGTTCGGTCGGGGGGGCAATAGATACGCAGTATTTT.

On this clonotype: A much more abundant neighbour one base away suggests this may be a read error. The V and J genes are TRBV6-2 or TRBV6-3 and TRBJ2-3; D is unresolved. In germline, CDR1 is MNHEY, CDR2 SVGEGT. The CDR3 has 14 residues. CDR3 bases: TGTTCCAGCAGAGGTTCCCCTAGCACAGATACGCAGTATTTT. Its translation is CSSRGSPSTDTQYF.

This chain connects TRBV4-3 to TRBJ1-2; possibly TRBD1 for D (5 bases). This CDR3 spans 15 amino acids. Germline CDR1 is LGHNA and CDR2 is YSLEER. Trimming left V 3 bases short and J 5 bases short, with 16 bases between. The CDR3 region has the DNA TGCGCCAGCAGCCAGTCCGCGACAGCTCCATATGGCTACACCTTC. Its translation: CASSQSATAPYGYTF.

The CDR3 DNA is TGCAGCGTTGATTCTAGGGTCACCCTCAATGAGCAGTTCTTC. This translates into CSVDSRVTLNEQFF. The chain employs TRBV29-1 and TRBJ2-1; no clear D gene. The CDR3 spans 14 residues. Germline loops: CDR1 SQVTM, CDR2 ANQGSEA. V shed 3 bases and J shed 6 bases, with 15 bases lying between them.

The V call is TRBV20-1, the J call TRBJ2-1, with no clear D. Deletions cut 5 bases from V and 7 bases from J, with 6 bases between. This CDR3 has 10 amino acids. CDR1 is DFQATT and CDR2 is SNEGSKA in the germline V gene (reference sequence). The CDR3 DNA reads as TGCAGTGCTGCCGGGAATGAGCAGTTCTTC. It codes for CSAAGNEQFF.

In this sample, this clonotype turned up a few times. This rearrangement joins TRBV21-1 to TRBJ2-7. TRBV21-1 corresponds to a pseudogene. The CDR3 runs 16 residues. As DNA, the CDR3 is TGTGCCACTCACGGGGTTCAGACTTTCTCTTCCTACGAGCAGTACTTC. It yields the protein CATHGVQTFSSYEQYF.

For this clonotype: A much larger clone is a single base away; this may be a read error. The chain combines TRBV12-3 or TRBV12-4 with TRBJ2-5; D ambiguous. V lost 6 bases and J lost 5, with 10 bases in between. This CDR3 contains 12 residues. CDR3 region: CASRAKPETQYF. The CDR3 DNA sequence: TGTGCCAGCAGGGCCAAGCCTGAGACCCAGTACTTC.

V gene TRBV6-5 combines with J gene TRBJ1-1, with 8 bases aligning to TRBD1. Unmatched junction bases numbered 8, after V lost 8 bases and J lost 0 bases. The CDR3 extends over 15 amino acids. The germline CDR1 and CDR2 sequences are MNHEY and SVGAGI. The CDR3 coding sequence is TGTGCCAGCGGAACAACGGGACAGGTGAACACTGAAGCTTTCTTT. Its protein product is CASGTTGQVNTEAFF.